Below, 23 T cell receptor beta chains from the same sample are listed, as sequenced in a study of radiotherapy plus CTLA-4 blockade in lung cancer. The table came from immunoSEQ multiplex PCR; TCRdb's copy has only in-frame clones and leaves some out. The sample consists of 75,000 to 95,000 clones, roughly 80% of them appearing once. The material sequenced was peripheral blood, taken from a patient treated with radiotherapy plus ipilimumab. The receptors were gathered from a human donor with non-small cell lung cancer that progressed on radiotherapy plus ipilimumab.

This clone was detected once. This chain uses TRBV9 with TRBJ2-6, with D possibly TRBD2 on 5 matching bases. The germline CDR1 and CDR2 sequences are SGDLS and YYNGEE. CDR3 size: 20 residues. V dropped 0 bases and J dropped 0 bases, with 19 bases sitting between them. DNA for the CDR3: TGTGCCAGCAGCGTAGGTCGAGGGTCCGGACCCCTCTCTGGGGCCAACGTCCTGACTTTC. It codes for CASSVGRGSGPLSGANVLTF.

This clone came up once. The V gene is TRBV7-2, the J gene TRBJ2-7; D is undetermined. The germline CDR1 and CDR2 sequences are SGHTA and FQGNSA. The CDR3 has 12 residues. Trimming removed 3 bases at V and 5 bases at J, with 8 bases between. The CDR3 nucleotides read TGTGCCAGCAGCTTTTACTCGGACGAGCAGTACTTC. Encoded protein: CASSFYSDEQYF.

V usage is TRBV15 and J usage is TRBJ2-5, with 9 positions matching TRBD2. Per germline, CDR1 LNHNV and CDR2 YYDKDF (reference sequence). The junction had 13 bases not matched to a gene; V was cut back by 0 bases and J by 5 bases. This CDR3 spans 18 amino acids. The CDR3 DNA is TGTGCCACCAGCAGAGATGGGGCTAGCGGGACCGGCAGGGAGACCCAGTACTTC. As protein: CATSRDGASGTGRETQYF.

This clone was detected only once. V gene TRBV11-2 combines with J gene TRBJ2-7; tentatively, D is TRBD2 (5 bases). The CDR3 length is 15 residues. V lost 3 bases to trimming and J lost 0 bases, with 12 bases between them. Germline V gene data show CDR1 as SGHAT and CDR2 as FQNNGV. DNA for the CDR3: TGTGCCAGCAGCTTGTTCGGGGAAAGCTCCTACGAGCAGTACTTC. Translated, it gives CASSLFGESSYEQYF.

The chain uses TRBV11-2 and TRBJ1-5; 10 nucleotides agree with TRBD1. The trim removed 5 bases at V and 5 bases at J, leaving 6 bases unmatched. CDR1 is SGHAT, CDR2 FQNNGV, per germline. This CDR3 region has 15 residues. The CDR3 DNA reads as TGTGCCAGCAGCCCCGGGGACAGGGGACATCAGCCCCAGCATTTT. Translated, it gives CASSPGDRGHQPQHF.

The CDR3 DNA reads TGTGCCAGCAGCTTAGCGACTAGCGGTTACAATGAGCAGTTCTTC. Translating it yields CASSLATSGYNEQFF. The chain employs TRBV11-3 and TRBJ2-1; TRBD2 matches at 9 bases. V gave up 1 base and J gave up 4 bases; unmatched junction bases: 2. The CDR3 extends over 15 amino acids. Germline CDR1 reads SGHNT; CDR2 reads YENEEA.

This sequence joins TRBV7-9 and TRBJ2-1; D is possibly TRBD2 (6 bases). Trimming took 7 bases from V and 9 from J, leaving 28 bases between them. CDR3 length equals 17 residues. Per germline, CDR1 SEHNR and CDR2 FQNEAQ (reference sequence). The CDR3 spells CASIMGLSGALPREQFF. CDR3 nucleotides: TGTGCCAGCATTATGGGACTTAGCGGAGCCCTCCCCCGTGAGCAGTTCTTC.

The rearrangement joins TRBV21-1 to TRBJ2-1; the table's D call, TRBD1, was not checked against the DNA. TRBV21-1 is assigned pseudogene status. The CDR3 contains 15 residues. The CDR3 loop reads CASSKGSGTDNEQFF. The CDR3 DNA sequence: TGTGCCAGCAGCAAAGGATCCGGGACAGACAATGAGCAGTTCTTC.

The CDR3: CASSYSGLEIYEQYF. The CDR3 coding sequence is TGTGCCAGCAGTTACTCGGGACTGGAGATCTACGAGCAGTACTTC. The chain is built from TRBV6-5 and TRBJ2-7, with D possibly being TRBD2 (6 bases). This CDR3 region has 15 residues. V was trimmed by 0 bases and J by 3 bases, leaving 12 bases between them. Germline CDR1 and CDR2: MNHEY and SVGAGI.

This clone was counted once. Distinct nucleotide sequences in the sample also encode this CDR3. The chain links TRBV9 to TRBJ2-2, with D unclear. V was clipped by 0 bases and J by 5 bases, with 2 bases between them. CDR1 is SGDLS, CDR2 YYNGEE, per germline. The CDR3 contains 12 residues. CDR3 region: CASSVGTGELFF. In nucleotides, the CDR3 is TGTGCCAGCAGCGTAGGTACCGGGGAGCTGTTTTTT.

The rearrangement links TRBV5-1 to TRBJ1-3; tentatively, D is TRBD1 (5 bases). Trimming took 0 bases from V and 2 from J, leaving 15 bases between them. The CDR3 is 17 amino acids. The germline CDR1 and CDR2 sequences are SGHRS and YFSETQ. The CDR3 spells CASSLVRGARAGNTIYF. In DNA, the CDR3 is TGCGCCAGCAGCTTGGTTCGCGGGGCCAGGGCTGGAAACACCATATATTTT.

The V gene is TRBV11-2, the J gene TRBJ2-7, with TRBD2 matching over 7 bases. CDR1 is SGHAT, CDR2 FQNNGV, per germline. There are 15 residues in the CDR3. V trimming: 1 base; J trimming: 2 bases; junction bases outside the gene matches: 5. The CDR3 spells CASSLVGGGTYEQYF. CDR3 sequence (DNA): TGTGCCAGCAGCTTAGTTGGCGGGGGAACCTACGAGCAGTACTTC.

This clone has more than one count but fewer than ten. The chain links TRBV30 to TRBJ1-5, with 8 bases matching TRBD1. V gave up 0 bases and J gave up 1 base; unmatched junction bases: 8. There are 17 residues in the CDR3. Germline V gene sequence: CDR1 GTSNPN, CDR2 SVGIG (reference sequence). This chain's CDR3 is CAWSVGRGRPSNQPQHF. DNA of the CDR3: TGTGCCTGGAGTGTAGGCAGGGGGCGTCCAAGCAATCAGCCCCAGCATTTT.

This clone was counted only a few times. Here the CDR3 reads CASSLSRVNTEAFF. The CDR3, as DNA: TGCGCCAGCAGCTTGAGTCGGGTCAACACTGAAGCTTTCTTT. J is TRBJ1-1 and V is TRBV5-1; D unresolved. This CDR3 region has 14 residues. V shed 1 base and J shed 2 bases, with 9 bases lying between them. Germline V CDR1 and CDR2: SGHRS, YFSETQ.

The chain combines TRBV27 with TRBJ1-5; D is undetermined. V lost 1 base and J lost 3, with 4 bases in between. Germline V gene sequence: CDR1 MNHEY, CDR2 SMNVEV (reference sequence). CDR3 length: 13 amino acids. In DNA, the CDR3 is TGTGCCAGCAGTTTATTTGCCAATCAGCCCCAGCATTTT. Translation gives CASSLFANQPQHF.

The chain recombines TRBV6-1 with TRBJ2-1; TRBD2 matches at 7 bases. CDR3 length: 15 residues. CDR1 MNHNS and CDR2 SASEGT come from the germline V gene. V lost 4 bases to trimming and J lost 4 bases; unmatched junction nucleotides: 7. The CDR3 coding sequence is TGTGCCAGCAGTGGTGAGCGGGGCTTATACAATGAGCAGTTCTTC. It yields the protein CASSGERGLYNEQFF.

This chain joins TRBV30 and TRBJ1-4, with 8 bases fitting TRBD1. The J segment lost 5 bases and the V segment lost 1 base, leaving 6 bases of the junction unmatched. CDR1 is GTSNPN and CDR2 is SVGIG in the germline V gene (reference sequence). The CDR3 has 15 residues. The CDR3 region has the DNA TGTGCCTGGAGTGCTGGGACAGGCCTAAATGAAAAACTGTTTTTT. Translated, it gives CAWSAGTGLNEKLFF. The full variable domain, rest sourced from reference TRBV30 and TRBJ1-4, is SQTIHQWPATLVQPVGSPLSLECTVEGTSNPNLYWYRQAAGRGLQLLFYSVGIGQISSEVPQNLSASRPQDRQFILSSKKLLLSDSGFYLCAWSAGTGLNEKLFFGSGTQLSVL.

The CDR3 is CASSLGLGGDQPQHF. In nucleotides, the CDR3 is TGCGCCAGCAGCTTGGGCTTGGGGGGCGATCAGCCCCAGCATTTT. V usage is TRBV5-1 and J usage is TRBJ1-5; possibly TRBD1 for D (6 bases). Per the germline V gene, CDR1 is SGHRS and CDR2 is YFSETQ. The germline V and J ends were trimmed by 0 bases and 5 bases, with 12 bases remaining between them. The CDR3 is made up of 15 amino acids.

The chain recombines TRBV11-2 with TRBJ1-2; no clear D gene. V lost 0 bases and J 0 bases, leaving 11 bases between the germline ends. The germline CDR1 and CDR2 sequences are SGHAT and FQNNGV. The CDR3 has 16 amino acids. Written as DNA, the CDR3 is TGTGCCAGCAGCTTAGAAGCCAGACCAACTAACTATGGCTACACCTTC. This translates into CASSLEARPTNYGYTF. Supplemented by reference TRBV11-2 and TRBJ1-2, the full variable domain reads EAGVAQSPRYKIIEKRQSVAFWCNPISGHATLYWYQQILGQGPKLLIQFQNNGVVDDSQLPKDRFSAERLKGVDSTLKIQPAKLEDSAVYLCASSLEARPTNYGYTFGSGTRLTVV.

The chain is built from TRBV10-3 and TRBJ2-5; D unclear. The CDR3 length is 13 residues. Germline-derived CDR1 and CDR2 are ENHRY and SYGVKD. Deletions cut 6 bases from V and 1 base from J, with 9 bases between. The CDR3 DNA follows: TGTGCCATCAGGGACGGTCTCCAAGAGACCCAGTACTTC. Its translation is CAIRDGLQETQYF.

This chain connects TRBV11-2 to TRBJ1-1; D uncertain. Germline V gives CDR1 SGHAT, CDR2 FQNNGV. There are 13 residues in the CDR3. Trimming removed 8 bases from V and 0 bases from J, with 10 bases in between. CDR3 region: CASGRWVNTEAFF. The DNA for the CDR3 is TGTGCCAGCGGCAGGTGGGTGAACACTGAAGCTTTCTTT. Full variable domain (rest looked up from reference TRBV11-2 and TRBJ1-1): EAGVAQSPRYKIIEKRQSVAFWCNPISGHATLYWYQQILGQGPKLLIQFQNNGVVDDSQLPKDRFSAERLKGVDSTLKIQPAKLEDSAVYLCASGRWVNTEAFFGQGTRLTVV.

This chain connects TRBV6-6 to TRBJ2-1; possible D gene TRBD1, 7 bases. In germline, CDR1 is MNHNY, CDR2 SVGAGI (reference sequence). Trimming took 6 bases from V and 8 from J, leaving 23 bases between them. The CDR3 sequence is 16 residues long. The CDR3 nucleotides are TGTGCCAGCAGACCCAGGGGGGCGGCCTACCACGATGAGCAGTTCTTC. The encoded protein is CASRPRGAAYHDEQFF.

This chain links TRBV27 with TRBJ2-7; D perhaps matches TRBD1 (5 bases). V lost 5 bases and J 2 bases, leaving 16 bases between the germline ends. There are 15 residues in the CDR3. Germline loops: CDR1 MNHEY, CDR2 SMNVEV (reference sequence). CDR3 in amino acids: CASSPRQSPTYEQYF. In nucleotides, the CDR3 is TGTGCCAGCAGTCCCAGACAGTCCCCTACCTACGAGCAGTACTTC.